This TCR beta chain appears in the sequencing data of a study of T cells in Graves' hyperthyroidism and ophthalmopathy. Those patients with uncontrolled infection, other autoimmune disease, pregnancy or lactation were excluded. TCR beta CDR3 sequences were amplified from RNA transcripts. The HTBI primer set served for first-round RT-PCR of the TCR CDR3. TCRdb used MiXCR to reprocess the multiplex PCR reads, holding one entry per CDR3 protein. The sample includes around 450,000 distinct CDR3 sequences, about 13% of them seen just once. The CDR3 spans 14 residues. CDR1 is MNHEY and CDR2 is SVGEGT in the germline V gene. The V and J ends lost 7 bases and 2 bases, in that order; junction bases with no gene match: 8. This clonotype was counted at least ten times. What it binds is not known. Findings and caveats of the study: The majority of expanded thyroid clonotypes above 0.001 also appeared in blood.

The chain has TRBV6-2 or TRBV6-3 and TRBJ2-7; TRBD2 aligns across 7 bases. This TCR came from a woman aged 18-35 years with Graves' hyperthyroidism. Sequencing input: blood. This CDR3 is CASTLADLPYEQYF. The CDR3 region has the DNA TGTGCCAGCACCCTAGCGGACCTACCCTACGAGCAGTACTTC.